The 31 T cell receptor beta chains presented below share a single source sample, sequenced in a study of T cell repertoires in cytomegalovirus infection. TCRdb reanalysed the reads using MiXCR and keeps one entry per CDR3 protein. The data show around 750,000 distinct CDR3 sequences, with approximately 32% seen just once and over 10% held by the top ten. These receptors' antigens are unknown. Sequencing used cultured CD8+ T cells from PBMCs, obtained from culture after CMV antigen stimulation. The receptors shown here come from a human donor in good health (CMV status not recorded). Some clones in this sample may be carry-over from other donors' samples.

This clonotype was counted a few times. The DNA for the CDR3 is TGTGCCAGCAGCCTCCGACAGGGGGCTCGAGACACTGAAGCTTTCTTT. Translated, it gives CASSLRQGARDTEAFF. V is TRBV7-6 and J is TRBJ1-1, with 10 nucleotides matching TRBD1. From germline, CDR1 is SGHVS and CDR2 FNYEAQ. With 5 bases clipped from V and 3 bases from J, the junction kept 9 bases outside the gene matches. The CDR3 covers 16 residues.

CDR3 residues: CASSLGRGRPWDEQFF. The CDR3 nucleotides are TGTGCCAGCAGCTTAGGCAGGGGACGACCGTGGGATGAGCAGTTCTTC. The chain employs TRBV11-2 and TRBJ2-1; perhaps TRBD1 as D (6 bases). Germline values: CDR1 SGHAT, CDR2 FQNNGV. V lost 1 base and J lost 8, with 18 bases in between. This CDR3 spans 16 amino acids.

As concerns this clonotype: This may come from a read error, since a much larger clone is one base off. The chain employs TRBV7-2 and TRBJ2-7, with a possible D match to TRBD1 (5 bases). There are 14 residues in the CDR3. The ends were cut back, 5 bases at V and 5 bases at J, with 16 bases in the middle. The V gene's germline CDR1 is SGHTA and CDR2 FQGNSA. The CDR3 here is CASSPQGRANEQYF. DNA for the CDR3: TGTGCCAGCAGCCCCCAGGGCAGGGCGAACGAGCAGTACTTC.

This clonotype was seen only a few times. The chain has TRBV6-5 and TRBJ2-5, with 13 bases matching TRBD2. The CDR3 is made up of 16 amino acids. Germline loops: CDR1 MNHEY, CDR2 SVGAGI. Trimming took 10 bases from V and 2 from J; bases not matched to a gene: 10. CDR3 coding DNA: TGTGCCACGTCTTGGACTAGCGGGGGACCACAAGAGACCCAGTACTTC. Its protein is CATSWTSGGPQETQYF.

CDR3 amino acids: CASSPTVLREQYV. The CDR3 DNA reads TGTGCCAGCAGTCCCACCGTCCTAAGGGAGCAGTACGTC. The J gene is TRBJ2-7, the V gene TRBV27; D is ambiguous. In germline, CDR1 is MNHEY, CDR2 SMNVEV (reference sequence). V was shortened by 5 bases and J by 7 bases, with 15 bases between the two germline ends. This CDR3 has 13 amino acids.

DNA for the CDR3: TGTGCCAGCAGGGGGACAGCGAACAGGGGGCGCTGGGATGGCTACACCTTC. Its protein product is CASRGTANRGRWDGYTF. This rearrangement joins TRBV9 to TRBJ1-2; 9 bases align to TRBD1. The V gene end was trimmed by 5 bases and the J gene end by 6 bases; junction bases not matched to a gene: 17. The CDR3 runs to 17 residues. Germline V gives CDR1 SGDLS, CDR2 YYNGEE. Full variable domain (missing parts from reference TRBV9 and TRBJ1-2): DSGVTQTPKHLITATGQRVTLRCSPRSGDLSVYWYQQSLDQGLQFLIQYYNGEERAKGNILERFSAQQFPDLHSELNLSSLELGDSALYFCASRGTANRGRWDGYTFGSGTRLTVV.

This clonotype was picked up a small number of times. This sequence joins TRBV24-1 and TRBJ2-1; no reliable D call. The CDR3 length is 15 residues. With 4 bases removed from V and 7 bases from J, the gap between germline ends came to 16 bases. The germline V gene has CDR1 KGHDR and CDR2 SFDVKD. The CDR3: CATSDHRTLENEQFF. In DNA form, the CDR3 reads TGTGCCACCAGTGACCACCGGACCCTCGAGAATGAGCAGTTCTTC.

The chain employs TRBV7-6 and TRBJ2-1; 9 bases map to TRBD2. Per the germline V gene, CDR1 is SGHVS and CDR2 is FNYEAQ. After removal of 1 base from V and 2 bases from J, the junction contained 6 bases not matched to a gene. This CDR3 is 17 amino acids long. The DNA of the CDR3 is TGTGCCAGCAGCTTAGGAGGTCAGCGGGGGGCCTACAATGAGCAGTTCTTC. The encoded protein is CASSLGGQRGAYNEQFF.

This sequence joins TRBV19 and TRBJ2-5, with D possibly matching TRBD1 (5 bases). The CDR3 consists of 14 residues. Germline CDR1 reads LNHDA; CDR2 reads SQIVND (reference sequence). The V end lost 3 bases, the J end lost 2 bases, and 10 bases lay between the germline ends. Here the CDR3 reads CASSIQGSQETQYF. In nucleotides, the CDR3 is TGTGCCAGTAGTATTCAGGGTAGTCAAGAGACCCAGTACTTC.

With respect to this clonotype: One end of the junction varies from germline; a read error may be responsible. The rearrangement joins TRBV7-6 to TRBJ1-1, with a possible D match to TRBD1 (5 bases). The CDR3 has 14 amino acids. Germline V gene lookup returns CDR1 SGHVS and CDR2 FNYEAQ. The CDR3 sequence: CTSSRDGPVNEAFF. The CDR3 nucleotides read TGTACCAGCAGCCGGGACGGCCCGGTGAATGAAGCTTTCTTT.

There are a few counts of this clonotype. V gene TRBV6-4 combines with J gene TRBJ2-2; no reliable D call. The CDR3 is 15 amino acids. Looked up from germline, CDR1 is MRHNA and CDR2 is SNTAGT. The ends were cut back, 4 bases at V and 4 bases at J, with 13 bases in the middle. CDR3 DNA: TGTGCCAGCAGTGCCGCGACTGGTACCACCGGGGAGCTGTTTTTT. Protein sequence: CASSAATGTTGELFF.

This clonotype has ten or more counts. For the CDR3, the DNA is TGTGCCAGCAGCTTAGCGCCAGCCGAAGATGGCTACACCTTC. This sequence encodes CASSLAPAEDGYTF. The V and J genes are TRBV7-6 and TRBJ1-2; no reliable D call. The CDR3 is 14 amino acids. V shed 0 bases and J shed 6 bases, with 11 bases lying between them. Germline CDR1 reads SGHVS; CDR2 reads FNYEAQ.

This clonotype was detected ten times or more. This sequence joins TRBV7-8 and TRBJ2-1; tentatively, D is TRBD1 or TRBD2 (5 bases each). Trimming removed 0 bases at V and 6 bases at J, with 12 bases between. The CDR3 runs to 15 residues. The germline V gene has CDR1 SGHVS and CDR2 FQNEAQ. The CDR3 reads CASSLAGTSLNEQFF. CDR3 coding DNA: TGTGCCAGCAGCTTAGCAGGGACGAGCCTCAATGAGCAGTTCTTC.

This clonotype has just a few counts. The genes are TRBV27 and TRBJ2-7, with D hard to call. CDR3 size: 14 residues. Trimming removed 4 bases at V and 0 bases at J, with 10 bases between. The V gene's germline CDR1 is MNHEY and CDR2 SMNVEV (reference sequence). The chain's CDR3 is CASSSRHFSYEQYV. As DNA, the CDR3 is TGTGCCAGCAGTTCCCGACATTTCTCCTACGAGCAGTACGTC.

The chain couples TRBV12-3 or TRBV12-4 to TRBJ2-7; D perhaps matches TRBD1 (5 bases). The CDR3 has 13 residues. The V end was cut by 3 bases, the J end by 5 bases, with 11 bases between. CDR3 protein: CASSFQGPDEQYF. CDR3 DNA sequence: TGTGCCAGCAGTTTCCAGGGTCCCGACGAGCAGTACTTC.

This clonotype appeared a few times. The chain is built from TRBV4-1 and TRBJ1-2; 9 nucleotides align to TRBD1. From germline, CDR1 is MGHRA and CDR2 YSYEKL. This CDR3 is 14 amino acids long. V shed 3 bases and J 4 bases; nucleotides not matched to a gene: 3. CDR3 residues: CASSQTTGGYGYTF. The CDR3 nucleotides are TGCGCCAGCAGCCAGACGACAGGGGGCTATGGCTACACCTTC.

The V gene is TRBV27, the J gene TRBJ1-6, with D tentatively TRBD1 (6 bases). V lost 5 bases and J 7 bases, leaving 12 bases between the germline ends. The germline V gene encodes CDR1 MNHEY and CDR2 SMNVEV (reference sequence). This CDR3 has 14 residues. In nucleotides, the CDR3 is TGTGCCAGCAGTCCCGGGGGCCCCAATTCACCCCTCCACTTT. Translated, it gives CASSPGGPNSPLHF.

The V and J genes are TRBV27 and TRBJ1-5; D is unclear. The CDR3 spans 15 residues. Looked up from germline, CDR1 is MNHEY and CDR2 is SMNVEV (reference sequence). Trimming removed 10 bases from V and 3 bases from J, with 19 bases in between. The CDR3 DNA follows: TGTGCCACCCGCGACGGTGTAGGTCCCAATCAGCCCCAGCATTTT. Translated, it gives CATRDGVGPNQPQHF.

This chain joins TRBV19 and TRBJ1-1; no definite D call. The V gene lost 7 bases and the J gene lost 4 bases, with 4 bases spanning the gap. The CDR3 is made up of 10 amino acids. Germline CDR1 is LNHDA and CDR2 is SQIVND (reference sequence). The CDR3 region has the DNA TGTGCCAGTATGAGCACTGAAGCTTTCTTT. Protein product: CASMSTEAFF.

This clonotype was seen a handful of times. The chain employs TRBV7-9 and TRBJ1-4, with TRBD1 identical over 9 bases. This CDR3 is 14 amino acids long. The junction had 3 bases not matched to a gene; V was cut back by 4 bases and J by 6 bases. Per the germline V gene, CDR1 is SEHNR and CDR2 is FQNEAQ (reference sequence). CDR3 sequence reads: CASSSGQGDEKLFF. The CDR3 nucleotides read TGTGCCAGCAGCTCGGGACAGGGTGATGAAAAACTGTTTTTT.

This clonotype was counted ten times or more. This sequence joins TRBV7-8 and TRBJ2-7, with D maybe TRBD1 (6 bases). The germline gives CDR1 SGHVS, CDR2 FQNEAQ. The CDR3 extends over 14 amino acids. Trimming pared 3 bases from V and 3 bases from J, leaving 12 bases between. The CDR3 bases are TGTGCCAGCAGCTTGGACAGTAAGATCTACGAGCAGTACTTC. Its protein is CASSLDSKIYEQYF.

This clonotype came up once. In DNA, the CDR3 is TGTGCCAGCAGCGTAGAGGTCCTCGGCAATGAGCAGTTCTTC. Translating gives CASSVEVLGNEQFF. This chain joins TRBV9 and TRBJ2-1; D not resolved. CDR1 SGDLS and CDR2 YYNGEE come from the germline V gene. This CDR3 comprises 14 residues. The V and J ends lost 0 bases and 6 bases respectively, with 10 bases between them.

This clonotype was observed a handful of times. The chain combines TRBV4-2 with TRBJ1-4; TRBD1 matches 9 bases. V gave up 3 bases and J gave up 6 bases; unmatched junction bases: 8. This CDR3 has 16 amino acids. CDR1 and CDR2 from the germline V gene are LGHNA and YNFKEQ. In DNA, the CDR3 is TGTGCCAGCAGCCAGGTCGGACAGGGGCGAGATGAAAAACTGTTTTTT. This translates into CASSQVGQGRDEKLFF.

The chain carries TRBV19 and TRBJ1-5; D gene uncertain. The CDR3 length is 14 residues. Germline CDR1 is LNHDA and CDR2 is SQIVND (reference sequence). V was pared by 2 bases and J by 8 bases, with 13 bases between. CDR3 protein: CASSIYWGEEPQHF. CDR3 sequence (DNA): TGTGCCAGTAGTATATATTGGGGTGAGGAGCCCCAGCATTTT.

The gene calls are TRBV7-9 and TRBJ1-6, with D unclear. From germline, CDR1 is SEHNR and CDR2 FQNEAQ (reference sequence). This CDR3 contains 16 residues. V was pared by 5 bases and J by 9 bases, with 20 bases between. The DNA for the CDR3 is TGTGCCAGCAGCCTGGGTCGGGGAGGCAGCGTTTCACCCCTCCACTTT. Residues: CASSLGRGGSVSPLHF.

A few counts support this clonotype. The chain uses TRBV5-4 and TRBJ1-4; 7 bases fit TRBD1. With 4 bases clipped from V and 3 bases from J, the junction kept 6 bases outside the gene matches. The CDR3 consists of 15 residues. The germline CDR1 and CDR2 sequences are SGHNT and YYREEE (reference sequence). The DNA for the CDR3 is TGTGCCAGCAGCGCCAGGGGGAATTCTAATGAAAAACTGTTTTTT. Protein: CASSARGNSNEKLFF. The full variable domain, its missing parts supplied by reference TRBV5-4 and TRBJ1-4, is ETGVTQSPTHLIKTRGQQVTLRCSSQSGHNTVSWYQQALGQGPQFIFQYYREEENGRGNFPPRFSGLQFPNYSSELNVNALELDDSALYLCASSARGNSNEKLFFGSGTQLSVL.

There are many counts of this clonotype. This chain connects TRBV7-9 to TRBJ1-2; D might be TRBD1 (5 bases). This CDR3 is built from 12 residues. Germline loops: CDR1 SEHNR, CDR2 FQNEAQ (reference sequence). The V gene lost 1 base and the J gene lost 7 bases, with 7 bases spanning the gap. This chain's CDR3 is CASSLGQFGYTF. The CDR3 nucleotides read TGTGCCAGCAGCTTAGGACAGTTTGGCTACACCTTC.

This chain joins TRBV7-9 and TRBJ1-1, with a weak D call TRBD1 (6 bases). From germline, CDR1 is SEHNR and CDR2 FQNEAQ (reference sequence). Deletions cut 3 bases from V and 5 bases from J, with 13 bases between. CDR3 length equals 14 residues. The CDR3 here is CASSLRGGSTEAFF. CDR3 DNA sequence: TGTGCCAGCAGCTTGAGGGGGGGTTCAACTGAAGCTTTCTTT.

As DNA, the CDR3 is TGTGCCAGCAGTTCGCTAGCGGGGGGCCTCCAAGAGACCCAGTACTTC. It yields the protein CASSSLAGGLQETQYF. V usage is TRBV28 and J usage is TRBJ2-5, with 11 bases lining up with TRBD2. J was trimmed by 1 base and V by 4 bases; bases with no gene match: 5. The germline gives CDR1 MDHEN, CDR2 SYDVKM. The CDR3 is 16 residues long.

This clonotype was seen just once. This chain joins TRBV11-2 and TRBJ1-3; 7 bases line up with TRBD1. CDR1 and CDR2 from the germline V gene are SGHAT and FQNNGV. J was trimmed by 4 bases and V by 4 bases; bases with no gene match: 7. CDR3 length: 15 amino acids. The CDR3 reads CASSSKQGTGNTIYF. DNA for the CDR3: TGTGCCAGCAGCTCCAAACAGGGGACGGGAAACACCATATATTTT.

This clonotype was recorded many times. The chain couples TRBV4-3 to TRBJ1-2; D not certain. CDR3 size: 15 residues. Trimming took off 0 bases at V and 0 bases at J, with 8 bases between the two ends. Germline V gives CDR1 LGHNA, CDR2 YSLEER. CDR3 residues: CASSQERFSNYGYTF. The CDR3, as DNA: TGCGCCAGCAGCCAAGAACGCTTTTCTAACTATGGCTACACCTTC.